This TCR beta chain was recovered during a study of cytomegalovirus exposure and HLA in healthy donors. Whole-study findings and limits: TCR sequences were mostly rare, though some public TCRs occurred in many donors.

Note on this clone: Antigen specificity is unknown.

Use of 60 Vbeta and 13 Jbeta primers characterized the PCR. Original handling: The authors later counted roughly 77 million unique TCR beta chains, some 9.9 million of them shared. Sequenced by immunoSEQ multiplex PCR; TCRdb stores in-frame clones only, minus some. That table is the source of V, J and clone size, and D and trimming were worked out from the DNA. The table includes some 190,000 clones, 80% to 90% detected once. J was trimmed by 3 bases and V by 7 bases; bases with no gene match: 7. The CDR3 is 14 residues long. Germline V gives CDR1 LNHDA, CDR2 SQIVND (reference sequence). Material for sequencing was PBMCs. The source of this sequence is a male donor in good health and CMV-seronegative. This sequence joins TRBV19 and TRBJ2-7, with 9 bases identical to TRBD1. This CDR3 reads CASNKGQGNYEQYF. The CDR3 bases are TGTGCCAGTAACAAGGGACAGGGCAACTACGAGCAGTACTTC.